This TCR beta chain derives from a study of cytomegalovirus exposure and HLA in healthy donors. A multiplex PCR was run with 60 Vbeta primers and 13 Jbeta primers. Measured with immunoSEQ multiplex PCR; TCRdb has only the in-frame clones, and not every one. The sample gives over 150,000 clones, around 86% of which show up once; under 3% is in the top ten. The CDR3 runs 13 residues. Trimming at V came to 10 bases and at J to 1 base, leaving 5 bases not matched to a gene. Germline V gives CDR1 ENHRY, CDR2 SYGVKD. On this clone: Its antigen is currently unknown.

Study conclusions and caveats: A later analysis linked a missense DCLRE1C variant to TCR beta V- and J-gene trimming.

V gene TRBV10-3 combines with J gene TRBJ1-1; 8 bases align to TRBD1. The receptor comes from a male donor in good health and CMV-seronegative. Sequences were obtained from PBMCs. This CDR3 reads CATGTGENTEAFF. The CDR3 DNA follows: TGTGCCACCGGGACAGGAGAGAACACTGAAGCTTTCTTT.